The text below deals with one TCR beta chain. The antigen remains unidentified. This sample is drawn from a study of T-cell reconstitution after alpha-beta-depleted transplantation in children. Germline V gene lookup returns CDR1 KGHDR and CDR2 SFDVKD. J was trimmed by 3 bases and V by 4 bases; bases with no gene match: 7. The CDR3 loop spans 15 amino acids. Unique molecular identifiers were incorporated during preparation of the TCRbeta library. Each CDR3 protein gets one entry after TCRdb re-called the PCR reads with MiXCR. Among hundreds of thousands of distinct CDR3 sequences listed, around 15% were seen once. Study-level findings and limits: It was reported that alpha-beta T cells came from several hundred expanded graft clones (about two months after transplant). The origin of high day-60 TCRbeta diversity in some patients lay in surviving recipient T cells and thymic progenitors. Newly produced T cells mostly accounted for T-cell counts and diversity one year post-transplant.

The specimen was PBMCs, mostly from graft donor cells, collected 360 days after TCRalphabeta/CD19-depleted stem cell transplant. This TCR was recovered from a boy under three years old who had a stem cell transplant for Wiskott-Aldrich syndrome, so the T cells may come from the graft donor. The chain links TRBV24-1 to TRBJ2-7, with 8 bases that match TRBD1. The CDR3 sequence: CATSDPHRGDYEQYF. In nucleotides, the CDR3 is TGTGCCACCAGTGACCCACACAGGGGGGACTACGAGCAGTACTTC.